Included here is one T cell receptor beta chain sequence, with context. Primers targeting TRAV and TRBV primed first-strand cDNA, covering alpha and beta chains. The TCRs were subjected to amplification over around 18 PCR cycles employing a constant-region primer in conjunction with a V-primer adapter. TCRdb recomputed calls from the reads with MiXCR, one row per CDR3 protein. The table has about 10,000 distinct CDR3 sequences, about 54% seen once. Low-dose radiotherapy and low-dose cyclophosphamide, together with aspirin, ipilimumab and nivolumab, were given to donors. Germline V lookup: CDR1 SGHRS, CDR2 YFSETQ. The CDR3 spans 16 residues. The V gene lost 0 bases and the J gene lost 0 bases, with 10 bases spanning the gap. The data belong to a study of low-dose radiotherapy and immunotherapy resistance in tumors. Study as a whole: It was 1 Gy per fraction every two weeks that Cohort 2 received, adding up to 13 Gy over 26 weeks. Every six weeks patients received intravenous ipilimumab 1 mg/kg, and every two weeks they received intravenous nivolumab 240 mg. Treatment included intravenous cyclophosphamide dosed at 200 mg/m2 every two weeks, one day before radiation and immunotherapy.

This receptor was identified in a human donor with advanced metastatic prostate, ovarian, gallbladder or colorectal cancer (not recorded which). This table probably holds off-target reads from a library built for another chain. This chain joins TRBV5-1 and TRBJ2-1; no reliable D call. This CDR3 reads CASSLAGLSSYNEQFF. In DNA form, the CDR3 reads TGCGCCAGCAGCTTGGCCGGGCTTAGCTCCTACAATGAGCAGTTCTTC.